The T cell receptor (beta chain) described here comes from a study of T cells in narcolepsy listed by TCRdb under 2018. Study-level background: Patients with narcolepsy type 1 or type 2 (NT1, NT2) were enrolled in the study together with healthy control donors. The study sought autoreactive T cells targeting hypocretin neuron self-antigens (hypocretin, TRIB2) in narcolepsy patients, using TCR Vbeta sequencing to track clonotypes in blood and CSF. What the authors observed across the whole study: Plots that compared CSF and blood CD4+ T cell clonotypes from the same patient highlighted HCRT-specific and TRIB2-specific autoreactive clonotypes. Some blood memory CD4+ repertoires from patients and controls contained no sequences matching autoreactive T cell clones. According to the report, autoreactive clonotypes were detected serially in the blood of the same patients and of different patients, but not in healthy controls. Numbers of sequenced blood memory CD4+ clonotypes were comparable, with averages of approximately 39,000 in patients and roughly 33,000 in controls.

Including the terminal cysteine and phenylalanine, the CDR3 comprises 12 residues. Only the CDR3 part of the read is kept: 36 bases, read in frame from the first base. CDR1 and CDR2 were assigned from the germline V gene (reference sequence) as GTSNPN and SVGIG. Trimming at the junction amounts to 5 bases on V and 7 bases on J, and the germline ends lie 9 bases apart. Library prep was done by the immunoSEQ multiplex PCR assay. Sourced from immuneACCESS, this table was stored by TCRdb with only in-frame sequences that have V and J called. A share of the clones is absent; for the studies checked, an unresolved V gene accounts for under half, and the remainder has no known explanation. For this sample there are tens of thousands of clones; approximately 62% appear just once. The ten biggest clones cover 9.5% to 15% of the sample. Notes on this clone: The specificity of this receptor is unknown. Qualities for individual bases were not recorded, and no much larger clone is one base off.

For TCR Vbeta sequencing, memory CD4+ T cells were sorted ex vivo from the peripheral blood of narcolepsy patients and healthy controls. The rearrangement joined TRBV30 to TRBJ1-6; the D gene remains uncertain. The sequenced sample was memory (CD45RA-) CD4+ T cells from blood. This specimen's cell subset or site label, interpreted: memory T cells sorted ex vivo from peripheral blood. The sequence came from a human donor in good health. CDR3 protein: CAWCQVNSPLHF. The nucleotide sequence is TGTGCCTGGTGCCAAGTGAATTCACCCCTCCACTTT.